The 14 T cell receptor beta chains presented below share a single source sample, sequenced in a study of T-cell memory formation after mild COVID-19. TCRdb passed the 5' RACE reads through MiXCR, listing each CDR3 protein once. Of fewer than 300,000 distinct CDR3 sequences in the sample, roughly a sixth are singletons; the top ten hold 20% to 25%. The sample taken for sequencing was PBMCs or a T cell subset sorted from them (not recorded which). All receptors come from a man younger than 35 who had mild COVID-19 (a few samples of this study predate the infection). Cell type and time point are not known.

The V call is TRBV24-1, the J call TRBJ1-1; D is possibly TRBD1 (5 bases). Germline V lookup: CDR1 KGHDR, CDR2 SFDVKD. The CDR3 covers 13 residues. V was trimmed by 6 bases and J by 10 bases, leaving 17 bases between them. CDR3 in DNA: TGTGCCACCAGTACGGTAGGGACTGTTGGAGCTTTCTTT. Protein sequence: CATSTVGTVGAFF.

This clonotype was seen more than once but under ten times. This chain links TRBV20-1 with TRBJ2-3, with D possibly TRBD2 on 5 matching bases. The CDR3 spans 13 residues. Germline-derived CDR1 and CDR2 are DFQATT and SNEGSKA (reference sequence). The V gene lost 2 bases and the J gene lost 6 bases, with 12 bases spanning the gap. CDR3 in amino acids: CSARIGVSDTQYF. As DNA, the CDR3 is TGCAGTGCTAGAATCGGGGTCAGTGATACGCAGTATTTT.

This clonotype was recorded a few times. The chain is built from TRBV5-1 and TRBJ2-2, with 7 positions matching TRBD1. The germline CDR1 and CDR2 sequences are SGHRS and YFSETQ. Germline trimming cut 7 bases from V and 7 bases from J; bases unmatched to any gene: 7. The CDR3 length is 13 residues. The CDR3 protein is CASRTGEGGELFF. The DNA of the CDR3 is TGCGCCAGCCGGACAGGAGAGGGCGGGGAGCTGTTTTTT.

This clonotype was seen more than once but under ten times. The chain links TRBV7-3 to TRBJ2-5; tentatively, D is TRBD2 (6 bases). CDR1 SGHTA and CDR2 FQGTGA come from the germline V gene. This CDR3 contains 16 residues. The ends were cut back, 5 bases at V and 2 bases at J, with 18 bases in the middle. CDR3 amino acids: CASSQGLARGQETQYF. CDR3 in DNA: TGTGCCAGCAGCCAGGGCCTAGCGAGGGGTCAAGAGACCCAGTACTTC.

The genes are TRBV7-6 and TRBJ1-4, with TRBD1 matching 8 bases. The CDR3 extends over 15 amino acids. Germline V gene sequence: CDR1 SGHVS, CDR2 FNYEAQ. Trimming took 5 bases from V and 8 from J; bases not matched to a gene: 10. CDR3 loop: CASSPWTGSGEKLFF. Written as DNA, the CDR3 is TGTGCCAGCAGCCCGTGGACAGGGTCAGGGGAAAAACTGTTTTTT.

CDR3 DNA sequence: TGTGCCAGCAGCCAGCTAACGGGACTCGGCGAAGAGACCCAGTACTTC. Amino acid sequence: CASSQLTGLGEETQYF. J is TRBJ2-5 and V is TRBV14, with D maybe TRBD2 (6 bases). The CDR3 totals 16 residues. Germline lookup yields CDR1 SGHDN and CDR2 FVKESK. With 3 bases removed from V and 3 bases from J, the gap between germline ends came to 17 bases.

This clonotype was counted a few times. J is TRBJ1-2 and V is TRBV6-2 or TRBV6-3, with 7 bases fitting TRBD1. The CDR3 consists of 15 residues. Trimming cost V 8 bases and J 4 bases; bases outside gene matches: 13. The germline V gene encodes CDR1 MNHEY and CDR2 SVGEGT. The CDR3 DNA reads TGTGCCAGCGATCCGAAGGGACAGTGGGGCTATGGCTACACCTTC. This sequence encodes CASDPKGQWGYGYTF.

This clonotype showed up just a few times. The rearrangement links TRBV13 to TRBJ1-1; D not certain. The length of the CDR3 is 14 residues. V gave up 5 bases and J gave up 2 bases, with 12 bases separating them. Germline CDR1 is PRHDT and CDR2 is FYEKMQ (reference sequence). This CDR3 reads CASSAGVLNTEAFF. The CDR3 region has the DNA TGTGCCAGCAGCGCGGGAGTCCTCAACACTGAAGCTTTCTTT.

The V and J genes are TRBV7-9 and TRBJ2-7; D remains ambiguous. In germline, CDR1 is SEHNR, CDR2 FQNEAQ (reference sequence). V was trimmed by 3 bases and J by 4 bases, leaving 13 bases between them. The CDR3 length is 14 residues. The CDR3 protein is CASSFSSATYEQYV. CDR3 DNA: TGTGCCAGCAGCTTTTCCAGCGCCACTTACGAGCAGTACGTC.

This chain links TRBV7-3 with TRBJ2-3, with D maybe TRBD2 (6 bases). CDR1 is SGHTA and CDR2 is FQGTGA in the germline V gene. The CDR3 is 15 amino acids. The V end lost 5 bases, the J end lost 5 bases, and 17 bases lay between the germline ends. CDR3 DNA sequence: TGTGCCAGCAGCCCCGCGGGGACGGCTGGAGATACGCAGTATTTT. It codes for CASSPAGTAGDTQYF.

This clonotype appeared a few times. The chain links TRBV5-1 to TRBJ1-1, with 7 bases lining up with TRBD1. Germline V gene lookup returns CDR1 SGHRS and CDR2 YFSETQ. CDR3 length equals 13 residues. V trimming: 7 bases; J trimming: 5 bases; junction bases outside the gene matches: 8. DNA of the CDR3: TGCGCCAGCGCCGAACAGGGGTCGACTGAAGCTTTCTTT. Amino acids: CASAEQGSTEAFF.

The gene calls are TRBV27 and TRBJ2-3, with TRBD2 matching 13 bases. The CDR3 sequence is 15 residues long. CDR1 and CDR2 (germline): MNHEY, SMNVEV (reference sequence). V dropped 8 bases and J dropped 3; count of bases not matched to a gene: 5. The CDR3 DNA sequence: TGTGCCAGCCAAGGACTAGCGGGGGTAACAGATACGCAGTATTTT. Translated: CASQGLAGVTDTQYF.

This clonotype was observed a few times. The chain uses TRBV4-1 and TRBJ1-1, with D possibly matching TRBD1 (5 bases). Trimming took off 1 base at V and 2 bases at J, with 11 bases between the two ends. Per the germline V gene, CDR1 is MGHRA and CDR2 is YSYEKL. The CDR3 has 15 residues. The CDR3 DNA is TGCGCCAGCAGCCAAGTGGGGGGTTTAAACACTGAAGCTTTCTTT. Translated: CASSQVGGLNTEAFF.

A few counts support this clonotype. V usage is TRBV7-2 and J usage is TRBJ1-2; no clear D. V lost 3 bases, J lost 4 bases, and 6 bases lay in between. Germline CDR1 and CDR2: SGHTA and FQGNSA. The CDR3 totals 12 residues. DNA of the CDR3: TGTGCCAGCAGCTTCGAGGTCTATGGCTACACCTTC. Protein sequence: CASSFEVYGYTF.